This T cell receptor (beta chain) emerged from a study of T cell responses to AZD1222 COVID-19 vaccine. Study observations and caveats: Without day 14 samples, only post-peak T cell repertoires were studied. Increases in Spike-specific TCR breadth and depth were seen after two AZD1222 doses. Unmutated variant regions are reportedly the target of nearly half of TCRs that are spike-specific.

Turning to this clone: Its target is unknown.

Germline values: CDR1 SGHRS, CDR2 YFSETQ. CDR3 size: 14 residues. V lost 2 bases to trimming and J lost 3 bases, with 11 bases between them. The assay was immunoSEQ multiplex PCR, and TCRdb's table has in-frame clones only and misses some. This sample has approximately 150,000 clones; 80% to 95% occur once, and the top ten carry over 0.9%. The chain couples TRBV5-1 to TRBJ1-1; unclear D gene. The sequence derives from an adult in good health. This specimen was peripheral blood, taken on day 0 of MenACWY control vaccination. The CDR3 reads CASSFGVMDTEAFF. In DNA, the CDR3 is TGCGCCAGCAGCTTTGGGGTAATGGACACTGAAGCTTTCTTT.